This T cell receptor (beta chain) originates from a study of liver allograft versus peripheral blood T cells (dated by TCRdb to the early 2020s). With respect to the entire study: The study compared the T cell receptor repertoires present in transplanted livers with the repertoires present in the peripheral blood of liver transplant recipients.

Including cysteine and phenylalanine, the CDR3 has 16 amino acids. Here the CDR3 DNA is all that survives: 48 bases in frame from base 1. Trimming takes 1 base from V and 4 bases from J, and the germline ends sit 14 bases apart. CDR1 and CDR2 were assigned from the germline V gene (reference sequence) as DFQATT and SNEGSKA. Sequencing used an Illumina MiSeq. TCRdb passed the public sequencing reads through fastp at Q25 and MiXCR, retaining productive beta sequences. Every entry covers one CDR3 protein and lists the most common genes and DNA from its rows. Counted in this sample were about 7,300 distinct CDR3 sequences; more than 15% of them appeared once. Around 1.5% of the sample belongs to the ten largest clones. This clonotype was detected a few times. This receptor's antigen is unknown. Base qualities were left out, and no much larger clone turns up one base away. Points the paper makes about the study in general: According to the report, the T cell receptor repertoires detected in peripheral blood were different from the repertoires found inside liver allografts.

The TCR sequence derives from a human patient who had a liver transplant. After a transplant, some T cells may be the graft donor's own cells. The chain links TRBV20-1 with TRBJ1-6, with a weak D call of TRBD1 (5 bases match). The DNA reads as follows: TGCAGTGCTAGAGCAGCGGGGGTTTATTATAATTCACCCCTCCACTTT. Its translation reads: CSARAAGVYYNSPLHF.